This T cell receptor beta chain emerged from a study of T-cell reconstitution after alpha-beta-depleted transplantation in children. Unique molecular identifiers were incorporated into the prepared TCRbeta library. TCRdb re-called the PCR reads through MiXCR, storing one row per CDR3 protein. The sample carries about 610,000 distinct CDR3 sequences, about 10% recorded once. CDR1 and CDR2 from the germline V gene are SNHLY and FYNNEI. V shed 11 bases and J shed 0 bases, with 17 bases lying between them. The CDR3 extends over 14 amino acids. The chain has TRBV2 and TRBJ2-7; D could derive from TRBD1 or TRBD2 (5 bases each). This TCR was recovered from a human donor who donated a stem cell graft to a child with acute myeloid leukemia. Source: PBMCs from the stem cell graft donor, taken from the stem cell graft. This chain's CDR3 is CAGTGRGSSYEQYF. For the CDR3, the DNA is TGTGCCGGGACCGGCCGCGGCAGCTCCTACGAGCAGTACTTC.